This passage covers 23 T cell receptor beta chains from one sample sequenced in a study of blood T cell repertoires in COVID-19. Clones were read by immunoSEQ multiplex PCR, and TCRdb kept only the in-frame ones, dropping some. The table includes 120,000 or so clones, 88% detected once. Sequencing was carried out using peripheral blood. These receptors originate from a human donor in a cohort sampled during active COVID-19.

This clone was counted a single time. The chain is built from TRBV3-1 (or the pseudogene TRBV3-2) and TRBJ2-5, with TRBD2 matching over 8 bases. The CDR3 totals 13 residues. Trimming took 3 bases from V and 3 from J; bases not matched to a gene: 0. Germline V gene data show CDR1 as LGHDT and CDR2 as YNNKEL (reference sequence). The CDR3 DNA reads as TGTGCCAGCAGCCAGCGGGGGGAAGAGACCCAGTACTTC. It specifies CASSQRGEETQYF.

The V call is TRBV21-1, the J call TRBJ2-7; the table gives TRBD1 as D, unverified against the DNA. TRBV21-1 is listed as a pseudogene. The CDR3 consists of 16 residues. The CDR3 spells CASSPRDREFSYEQYF. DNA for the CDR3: TGTGCCAGCAGCCCTCGGGACAGGGAATTTTCCTACGAGCAGTACTTC.

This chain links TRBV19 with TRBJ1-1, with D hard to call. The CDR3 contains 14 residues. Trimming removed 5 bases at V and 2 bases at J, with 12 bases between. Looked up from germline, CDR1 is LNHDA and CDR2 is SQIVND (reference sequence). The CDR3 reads CASSLRTINTEAFF. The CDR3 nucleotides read TGTGCCAGTAGTTTACGGACTATAAACACTGAAGCTTTCTTT.

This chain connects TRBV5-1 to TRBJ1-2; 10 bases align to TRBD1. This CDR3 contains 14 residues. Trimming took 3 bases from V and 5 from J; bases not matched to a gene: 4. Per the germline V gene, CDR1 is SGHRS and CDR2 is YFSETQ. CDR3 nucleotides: TGCGCCAGCAGCTCAGGGACAGGGGAGTATGGCTACACCTTC. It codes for CASSSGTGEYGYTF.

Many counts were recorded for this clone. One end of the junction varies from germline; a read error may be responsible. The CDR3 bases are TGTGCTAGCAGCGAAACCGGGACAGGGGTTCCCGGGGAGCTGTTTTTT. Protein sequence: CASSETGTGVPGELFF. The chain joins TRBV7-7 to TRBJ2-2; 10 bases agree with TRBD1. The CDR3 loop spans 16 amino acids. Germline CDR1 is SSHAT and CDR2 is FNYEAQ (reference sequence).

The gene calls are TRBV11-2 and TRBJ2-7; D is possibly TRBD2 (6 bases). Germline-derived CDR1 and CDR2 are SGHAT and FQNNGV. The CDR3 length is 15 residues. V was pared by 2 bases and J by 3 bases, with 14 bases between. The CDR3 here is CASSLHGGTYYEQYF. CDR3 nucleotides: TGTGCCAGCAGCTTACATGGCGGGACCTACTACGAGCAGTACTTC.

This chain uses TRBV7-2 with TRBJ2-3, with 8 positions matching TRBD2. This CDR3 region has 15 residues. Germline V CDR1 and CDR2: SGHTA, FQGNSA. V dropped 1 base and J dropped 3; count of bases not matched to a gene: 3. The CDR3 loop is CASSLVPSGTDTQYF. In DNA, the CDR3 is TGTGCCAGCAGCTTAGTTCCTAGCGGGACAGATACGCAGTATTTT.

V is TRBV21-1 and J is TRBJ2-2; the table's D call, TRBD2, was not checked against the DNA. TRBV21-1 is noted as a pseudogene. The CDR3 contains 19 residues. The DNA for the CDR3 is TGTGCCAGCAGCAAAGAAGCAGTGTTGCGGGAGGGAGTAACCGGGGAGCTGTTTTTT. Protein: CASSKEAVLREGVTGELFF.

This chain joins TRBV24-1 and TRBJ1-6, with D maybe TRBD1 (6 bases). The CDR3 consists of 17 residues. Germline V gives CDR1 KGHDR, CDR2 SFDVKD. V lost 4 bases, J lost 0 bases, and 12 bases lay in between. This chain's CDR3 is CATSDPDRYSYNSPLHF. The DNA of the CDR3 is TGTGCCACCAGTGACCCAGACAGGTACTCCTATAATTCACCCCTCCACTTT.

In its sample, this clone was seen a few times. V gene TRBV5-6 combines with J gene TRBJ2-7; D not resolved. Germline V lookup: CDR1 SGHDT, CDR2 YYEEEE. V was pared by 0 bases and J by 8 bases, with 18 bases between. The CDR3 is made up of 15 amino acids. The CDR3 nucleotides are TGTGCCAGCAGCTTGGGTGGCGGAATCTCGACGCAGCAGTACTTC. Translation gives CASSLGGGISTQQYF.

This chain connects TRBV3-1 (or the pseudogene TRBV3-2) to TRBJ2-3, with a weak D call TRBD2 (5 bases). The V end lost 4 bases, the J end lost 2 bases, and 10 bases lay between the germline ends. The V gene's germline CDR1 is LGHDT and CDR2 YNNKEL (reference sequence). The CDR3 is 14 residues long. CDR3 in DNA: TGTGCCAGCAGCCGCGGGTCTCCCACAGATACGCAGTATTTT. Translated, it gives CASSRGSPTDTQYF.

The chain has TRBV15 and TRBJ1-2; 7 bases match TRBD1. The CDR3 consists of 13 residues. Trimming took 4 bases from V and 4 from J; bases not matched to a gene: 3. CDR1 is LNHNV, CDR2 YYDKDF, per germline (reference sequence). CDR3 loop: CATSKDRIYGYTF. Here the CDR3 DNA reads TGTGCCACCAGCAAGGACAGGATCTATGGCTACACCTTC.

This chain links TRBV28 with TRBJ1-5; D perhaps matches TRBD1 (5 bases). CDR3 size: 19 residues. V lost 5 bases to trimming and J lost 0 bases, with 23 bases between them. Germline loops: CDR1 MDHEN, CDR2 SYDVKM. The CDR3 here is CASSPPGTLNVYSNQPQHF. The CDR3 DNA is TGTGCCAGCAGTCCCCCCGGGACTCTGAACGTATATAGCAATCAGCCCCAGCATTTT.

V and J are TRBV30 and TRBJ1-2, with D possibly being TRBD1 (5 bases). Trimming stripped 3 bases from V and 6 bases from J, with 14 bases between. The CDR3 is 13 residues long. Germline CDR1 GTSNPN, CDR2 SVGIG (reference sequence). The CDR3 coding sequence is TGTGCCTGGAGCCCAAGGAGGGGACATGGCTACACCTTC. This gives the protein CAWSPRRGHGYTF. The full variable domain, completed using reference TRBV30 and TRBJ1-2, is SQTIHQWPATLVQPVGSPLSLECTVEGTSNPNLYWYRQAAGRGLQLLFYSVGIGQISSEVPQNLSASRPQDRQFILSSKKLLLSDSGFYLCAWSPRRGHGYTFGSGTRLTVV.

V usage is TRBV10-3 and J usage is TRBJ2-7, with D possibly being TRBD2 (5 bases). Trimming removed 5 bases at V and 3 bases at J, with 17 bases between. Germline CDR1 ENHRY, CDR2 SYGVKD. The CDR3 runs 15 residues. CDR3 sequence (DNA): TGTGCCATCAGTTCGAAAGCGGCGGAGGTCTACGAGCAGTACTTC. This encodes CAISSKAAEVYEQYF.

CDR3 region: CAWSSGTGNSPLHF. For the CDR3, the DNA is TGTGCCTGGAGTTCCGGGACAGGGAATTCACCCCTCCACTTT. The rearrangement links TRBV30 to TRBJ1-6; the match to TRBD1 covers 9 bases. Trimming at V came to 2 bases and at J to 7 bases, leaving 3 bases not matched to a gene. CDR1 and CDR2 from the germline V gene are GTSNPN and SVGIG (reference sequence). The CDR3 contains 14 residues.

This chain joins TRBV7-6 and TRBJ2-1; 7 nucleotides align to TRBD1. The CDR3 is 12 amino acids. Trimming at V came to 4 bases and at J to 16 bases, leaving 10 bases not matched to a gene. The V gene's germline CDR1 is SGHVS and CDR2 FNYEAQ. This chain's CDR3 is CASSSARGNYFF. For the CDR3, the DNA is TGTGCCAGCAGCTCCGCCAGGGGGAATTATTTCTTC.

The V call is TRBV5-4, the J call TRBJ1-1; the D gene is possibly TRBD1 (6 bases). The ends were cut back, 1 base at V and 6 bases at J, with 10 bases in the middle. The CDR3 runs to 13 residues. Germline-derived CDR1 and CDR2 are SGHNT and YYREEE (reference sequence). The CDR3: CASSLSGVAEAFF. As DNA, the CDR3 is TGTGCCAGCAGCTTGTCAGGGGTTGCTGAAGCTTTCTTT.

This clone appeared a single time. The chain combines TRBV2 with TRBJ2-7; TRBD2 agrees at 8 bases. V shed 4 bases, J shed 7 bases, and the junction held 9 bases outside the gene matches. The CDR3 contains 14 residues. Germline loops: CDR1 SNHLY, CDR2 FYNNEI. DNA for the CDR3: TGTGCCAGCAGTGGCCCAGGGACTAGGGGTGAGCAGTACTTC. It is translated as CASSGPGTRGEQYF.

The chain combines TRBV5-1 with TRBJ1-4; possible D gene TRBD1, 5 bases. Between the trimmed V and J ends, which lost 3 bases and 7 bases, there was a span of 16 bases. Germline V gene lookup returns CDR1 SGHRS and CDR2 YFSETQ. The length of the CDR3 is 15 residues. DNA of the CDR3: TGCGCCAGCAGCTGGGGGGGAGAGGGAAGTGAAAAACTGTTTTTT. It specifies CASSWGGEGSEKLFF.

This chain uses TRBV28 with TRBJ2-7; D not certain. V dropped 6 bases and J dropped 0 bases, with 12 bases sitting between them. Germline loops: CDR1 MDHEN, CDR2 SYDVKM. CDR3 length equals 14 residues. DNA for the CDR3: TGTGCCAGCAGATTAAGGATAGCCTCCTACGAGCAGTACTTC. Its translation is CASRLRIASYEQYF.

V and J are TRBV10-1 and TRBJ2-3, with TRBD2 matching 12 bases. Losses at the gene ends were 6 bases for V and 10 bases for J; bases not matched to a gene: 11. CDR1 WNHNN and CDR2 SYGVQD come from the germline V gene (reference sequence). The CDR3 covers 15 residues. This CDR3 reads CASSGTSGRPRAQYF. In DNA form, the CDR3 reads TGCGCCAGCAGCGGGACTAGCGGGCGGCCACGGGCGCAGTATTTT.

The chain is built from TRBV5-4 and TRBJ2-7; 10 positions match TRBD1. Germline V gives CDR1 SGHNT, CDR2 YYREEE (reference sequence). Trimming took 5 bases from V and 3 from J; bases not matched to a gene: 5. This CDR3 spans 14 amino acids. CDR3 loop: CASRVGTGDYEQYF. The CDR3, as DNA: TGTGCCAGCAGGGTCGGGACAGGGGACTACGAGCAGTACTTC.